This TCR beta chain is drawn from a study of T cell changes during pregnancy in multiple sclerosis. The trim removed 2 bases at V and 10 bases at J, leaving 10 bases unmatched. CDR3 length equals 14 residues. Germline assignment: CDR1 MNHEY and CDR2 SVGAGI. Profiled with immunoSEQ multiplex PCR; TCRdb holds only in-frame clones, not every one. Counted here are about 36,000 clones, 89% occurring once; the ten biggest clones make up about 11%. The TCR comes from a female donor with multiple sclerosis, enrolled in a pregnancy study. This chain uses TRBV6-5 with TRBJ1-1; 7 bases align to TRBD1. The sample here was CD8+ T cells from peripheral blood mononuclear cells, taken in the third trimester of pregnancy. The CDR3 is CASSYKEGARLAFF. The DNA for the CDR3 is TGTGCCAGCAGTTACAAGGAGGGGGCGAGACTAGCTTTCTTT.